The 6 T cell receptor beta chains reported below all come from one sample, sequenced in a study of T cell repertoires in cytomegalovirus infection (dated by TCRdb to the late 2010s). Sequenced using an Illumina HiSeq 1500. TCRdb's own reprocessing of the public reads used fastp at Q25 and MiXCR and kept productive beta chains. Rows matching on CDR3 protein sequence are summarized as one entry with the most common DNA and genes. The sample has around 99,000 distinct CDR3 sequences on record, about 30% of them singletons. In total, the top ten clones hold around 80% of the sample. These receptors' antigens are unknown. The label giving this sample's treatment or condition can be read as: in vitro stimulation with specific CMV peptide epitopes to enrich CMV-specific T cells. The source was CD8+ T cells from cultured PBMCs, collected from culture after CMV antigen stimulation. These receptors all stem from a human donor in good health (CMV status not recorded). Some clones in this sample may be carry-over from other donors' samples.

This clonotype was observed a single time. The chain employs TRBV4-1 and TRBJ2-7; 9 nucleotides match TRBD2. The CDR3 contains 15 residues. Germline loops: CDR1 MGHRA, CDR2 YSYEKL. The V gene end was trimmed by 3 bases and the J gene end by 4 bases; junction bases not matched to a gene: 7. The CDR3 region has the DNA TGCGCCAGCAGCCAGATAGCGGGGGCGGGGTACGAGCAGTACTTC. Amino acid sequence: CASSQIAGAGYEQYF.

The J gene is TRBJ1-1, the V gene TRBV9; weak D call: TRBD1 (5 bases). Trimming took 0 bases from V and 6 from J, leaving 15 bases between them. The CDR3 extends over 15 amino acids. Germline values: CDR1 SGDLS, CDR2 YYNGEE. CDR3 in DNA: TGTGCCAGCAGCGTAGGTGACAGAATAAGCGCTGAAGCTTTCTTT. The encoded protein is CASSVGDRISAEAFF.

This clonotype has only a few counts. V and J are TRBV6-5 and TRBJ2-7; TRBD2 matches at 9 bases. Germline CDR1 is MNHEY and CDR2 is SVGAGI. The CDR3 loop spans 14 amino acids. The junction had 2 bases not matched to a gene; V was cut back by 4 bases and J by 1 base. CDR3 nucleotide sequence: TGTGCCAGCAGTTCTACTAGCGGGTCCTACGAGCAGTACTTC. Its translation is CASSSTSGSYEQYF.

CDR3 nucleotide sequence: TGTGCCATCAGTGAGTCGGGACTAGCCCAAGAGACCCAGTACTTC. Encoded protein: CAISESGLAQETQYF. The V gene is TRBV10-3, the J gene TRBJ2-5, with 9 bases matching TRBD2. Germline V CDR1 and CDR2: ENHRY, SYGVKD. The CDR3 is 15 residues long. Losses at the gene ends were 0 bases for V and 1 base for J; bases not matched to a gene: 0.

The DNA of the CDR3 is TGTGCCAGCAGCCCCTTGACAGGGGGCCTGTTGAACACTGAAGCTTTCTTT. Its translation is CASSPLTGGLLNTEAFF. This chain uses TRBV11-1 with TRBJ1-1; 10 nucleotides agree with TRBD1. This CDR3 comprises 17 residues. Per germline, CDR1 SGHAT and CDR2 FQDESV (reference sequence). The junction had 9 bases not matched to a gene; V was cut back by 5 bases and J by 0 bases.

The genes are TRBV6-5 and TRBJ1-1, with 10 positions matching TRBD1. The CDR3 covers 15 residues. Germline CDR1 reads MNHEY; CDR2 reads SVGAGI. V was clipped by 0 bases and J by 5 bases; unmatched bases: 3. The CDR3 DNA sequence: TGTGCCAGCAGTTACTCCGGGACAGGGGAGACTGAAGCTTTCTTT. Protein: CASSYSGTGETEAFF.